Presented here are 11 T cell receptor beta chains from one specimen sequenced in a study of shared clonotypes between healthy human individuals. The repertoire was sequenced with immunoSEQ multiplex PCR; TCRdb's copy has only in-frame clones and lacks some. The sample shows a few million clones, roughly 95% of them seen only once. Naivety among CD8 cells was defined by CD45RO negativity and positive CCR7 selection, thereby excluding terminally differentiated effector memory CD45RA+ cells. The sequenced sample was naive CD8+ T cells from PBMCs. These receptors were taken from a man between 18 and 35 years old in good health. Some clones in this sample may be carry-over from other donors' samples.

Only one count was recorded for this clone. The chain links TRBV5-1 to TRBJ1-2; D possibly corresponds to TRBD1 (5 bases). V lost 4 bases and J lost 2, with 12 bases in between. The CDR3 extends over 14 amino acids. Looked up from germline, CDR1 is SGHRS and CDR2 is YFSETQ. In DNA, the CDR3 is TGCGCCAGCAGCCCAGGGTGGGCCAACTATGGCTACACCTTC. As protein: CASSPGWANYGYTF. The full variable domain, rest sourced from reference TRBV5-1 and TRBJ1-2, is KAGVTQTPRYLIKTRGQQVTLSCSPISGHRSVSWYQQTPGQGLQFLFEYFSETQRNKGNFPGRFSGRQFSNSRSEMNVSTLELGDSALYLCASSPGWANYGYTFGSGTRLTVV.

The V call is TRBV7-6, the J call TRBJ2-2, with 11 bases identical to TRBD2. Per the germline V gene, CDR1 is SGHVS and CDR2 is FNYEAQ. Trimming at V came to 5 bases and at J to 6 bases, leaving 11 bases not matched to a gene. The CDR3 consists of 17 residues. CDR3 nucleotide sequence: TGTGCCAGCAGCGTCACTAGCGGGAGTTTCCGCCCCGGGGAGCTGTTTTTT. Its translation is CASSVTSGSFRPGELFF.

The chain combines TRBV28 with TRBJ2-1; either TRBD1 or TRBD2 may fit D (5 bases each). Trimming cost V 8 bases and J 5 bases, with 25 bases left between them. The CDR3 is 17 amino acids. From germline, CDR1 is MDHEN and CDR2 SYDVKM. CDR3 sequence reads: CASSFPGAVARHNEQFF. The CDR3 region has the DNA TGTGCCAGCTCCTTTCCCGGGGCGGTGGCTAGGCACAATGAGCAGTTCTTC.

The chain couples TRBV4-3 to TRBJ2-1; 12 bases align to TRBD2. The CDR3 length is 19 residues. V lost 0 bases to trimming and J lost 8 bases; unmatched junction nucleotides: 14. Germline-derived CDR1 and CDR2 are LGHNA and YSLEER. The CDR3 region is CASSQEMSSGRAVLDEQFF. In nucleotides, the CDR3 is TGCGCCAGCAGCCAAGAAATGTCTAGCGGGAGGGCCGTCCTCGATGAGCAGTTCTTC.

CDR3 nucleotides: TGCGCCAGCAGTGAGGGACTAGCCACCACCTACGAGCAGTACTTC. Translated, it gives CASSEGLATTYEQYF. J is TRBJ2-7 and V is TRBV10-1; 8 positions agree with TRBD2. The CDR3 is 15 residues long. The junction had 5 bases not matched to a gene; V was cut back by 2 bases and J by 2 bases. Per the germline V gene, CDR1 is WNHNN and CDR2 is SYGVQD (reference sequence).

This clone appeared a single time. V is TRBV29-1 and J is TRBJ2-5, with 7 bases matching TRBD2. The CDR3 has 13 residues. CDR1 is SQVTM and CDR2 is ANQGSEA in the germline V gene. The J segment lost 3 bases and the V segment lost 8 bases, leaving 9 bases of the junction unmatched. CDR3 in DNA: TGCAGCTCCGTCGGGGGAGGGGAAGAGACCCAGTACTTC. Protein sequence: CSSVGGGEETQYF.

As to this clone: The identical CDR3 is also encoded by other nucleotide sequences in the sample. CDR3 DNA: TGTGCCAGCAGTTACTCCAGCGGCTTAGATGAGCAGTTCTTC. This codes for CASSYSSGLDEQFF. This chain links TRBV6-5 with TRBJ2-1; the D gene is possibly TRBD2 (5 bases). Germline CDR1 reads MNHEY; CDR2 reads SVGAGI. The CDR3 is 14 residues long. With 0 bases removed from V and 8 bases from J, the gap between germline ends came to 11 bases.

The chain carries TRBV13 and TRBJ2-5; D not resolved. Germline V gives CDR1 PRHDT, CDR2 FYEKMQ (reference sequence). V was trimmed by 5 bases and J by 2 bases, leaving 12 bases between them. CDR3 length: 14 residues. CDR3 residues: CASSPHRWQETQYF. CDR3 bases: TGTGCCAGCAGCCCCCACCGCTGGCAAGAGACCCAGTACTTC.

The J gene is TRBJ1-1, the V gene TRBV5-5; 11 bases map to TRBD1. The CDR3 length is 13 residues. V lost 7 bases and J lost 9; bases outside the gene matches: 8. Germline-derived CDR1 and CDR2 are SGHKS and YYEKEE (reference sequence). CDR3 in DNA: TGTGCCAGCCGCGGACAGGGGGCGAAGAAAGCTTTCTTT. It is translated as CASRGQGAKKAFF.

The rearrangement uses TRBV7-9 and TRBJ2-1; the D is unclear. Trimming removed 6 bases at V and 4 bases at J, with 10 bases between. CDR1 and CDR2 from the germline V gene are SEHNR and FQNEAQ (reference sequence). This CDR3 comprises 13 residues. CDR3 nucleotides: TGTGCCAGCAGTCGTCAGGTGTACAATGAGCAGTTCTTC. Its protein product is CASSRQVYNEQFF.

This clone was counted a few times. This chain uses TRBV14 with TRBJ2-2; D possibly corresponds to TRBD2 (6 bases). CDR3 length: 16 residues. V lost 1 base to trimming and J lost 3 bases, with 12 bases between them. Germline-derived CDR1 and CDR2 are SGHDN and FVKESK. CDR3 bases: TGTGCCAGCAGCCAAGTAGCGGTGAAATACACCGGGGAGCTGTTTTTT. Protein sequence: CASSQVAVKYTGELFF.